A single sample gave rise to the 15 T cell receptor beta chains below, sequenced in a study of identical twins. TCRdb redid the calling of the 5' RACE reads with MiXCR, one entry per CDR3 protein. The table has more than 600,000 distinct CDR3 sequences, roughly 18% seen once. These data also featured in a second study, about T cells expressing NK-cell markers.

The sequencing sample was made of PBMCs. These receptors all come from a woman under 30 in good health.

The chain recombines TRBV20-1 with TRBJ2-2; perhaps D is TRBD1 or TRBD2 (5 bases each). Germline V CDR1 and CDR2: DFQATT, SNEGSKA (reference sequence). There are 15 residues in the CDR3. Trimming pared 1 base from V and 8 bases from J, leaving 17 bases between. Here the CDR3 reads CSARAPGTHSGELFF. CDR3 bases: TGCAGTGCTAGAGCACCCGGGACCCATTCAGGGGAGCTGTTTTTT.

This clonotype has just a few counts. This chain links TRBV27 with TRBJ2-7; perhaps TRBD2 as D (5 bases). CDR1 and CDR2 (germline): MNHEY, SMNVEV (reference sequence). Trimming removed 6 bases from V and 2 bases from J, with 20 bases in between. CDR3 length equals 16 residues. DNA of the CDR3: TGTGCCAGCAGCCACGACCGTATCGGAGGACCCTACGAGCAGTACTTC. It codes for CASSHDRIGGPYEQYF.

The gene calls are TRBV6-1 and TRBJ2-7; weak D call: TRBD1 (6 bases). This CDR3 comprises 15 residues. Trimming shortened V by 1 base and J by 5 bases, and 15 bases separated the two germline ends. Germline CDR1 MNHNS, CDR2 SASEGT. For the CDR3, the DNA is TGTGCCAGCAGTGAAGGGACAGCAGGGCTCAACGAGCAGTACTTC. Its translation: CASSEGTAGLNEQYF.

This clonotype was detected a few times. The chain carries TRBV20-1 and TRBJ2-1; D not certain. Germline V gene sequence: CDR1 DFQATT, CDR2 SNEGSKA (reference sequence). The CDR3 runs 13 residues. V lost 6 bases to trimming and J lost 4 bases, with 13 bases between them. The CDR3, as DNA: TGCAGTGCAGCCCTCCGAAGTTACAATGAGCAGTTCTTC. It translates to CSAALRSYNEQFF.

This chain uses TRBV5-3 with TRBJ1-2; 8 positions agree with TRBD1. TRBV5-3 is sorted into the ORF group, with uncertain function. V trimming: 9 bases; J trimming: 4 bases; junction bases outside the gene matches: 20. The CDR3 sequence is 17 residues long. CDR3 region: CAMGSGQGSLVFYGYTF. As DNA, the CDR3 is TGTGCCATGGGCTCCGGACAGGGTTCACTCGTCTTCTATGGCTACACCTTC.

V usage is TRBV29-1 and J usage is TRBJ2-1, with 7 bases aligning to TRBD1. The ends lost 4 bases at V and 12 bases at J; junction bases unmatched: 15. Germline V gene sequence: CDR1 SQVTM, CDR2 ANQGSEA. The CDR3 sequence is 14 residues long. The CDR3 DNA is TGCAGCGTTGTCTGGGTGACTCTCCGACAGGGGCAGTTCTTC. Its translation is CSVVWVTLRQGQFF.

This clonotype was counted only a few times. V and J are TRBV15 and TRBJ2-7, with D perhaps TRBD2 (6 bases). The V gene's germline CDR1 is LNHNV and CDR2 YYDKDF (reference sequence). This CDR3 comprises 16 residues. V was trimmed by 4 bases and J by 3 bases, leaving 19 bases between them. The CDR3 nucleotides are TGTGCCACCAGCACCTACAAAGGAGGGAGGATCTACGAGCAGTACTTC. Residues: CATSTYKGGRIYEQYF.

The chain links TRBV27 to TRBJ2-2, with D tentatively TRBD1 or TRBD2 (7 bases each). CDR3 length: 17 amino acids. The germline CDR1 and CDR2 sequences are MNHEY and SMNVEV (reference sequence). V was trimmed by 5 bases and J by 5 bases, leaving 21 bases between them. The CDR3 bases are TGTGCCAGCAGTCCCTATGGGGGGGGACAGATGACCGGGGAGCTGTTTTTT. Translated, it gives CASSPYGGGQMTGELFF.

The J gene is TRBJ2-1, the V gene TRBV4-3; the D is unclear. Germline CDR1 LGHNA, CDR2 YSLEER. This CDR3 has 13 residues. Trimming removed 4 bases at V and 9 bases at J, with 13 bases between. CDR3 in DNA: TGCGCCAGCAGCCCCAGCTGGTTGGGTGAGCAGTTCTTC. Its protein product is CASSPSWLGEQFF.

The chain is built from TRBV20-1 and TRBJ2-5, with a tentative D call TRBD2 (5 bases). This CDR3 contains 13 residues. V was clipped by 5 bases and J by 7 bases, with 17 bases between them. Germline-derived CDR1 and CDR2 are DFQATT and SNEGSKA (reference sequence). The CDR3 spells CSASLATSGTQYF. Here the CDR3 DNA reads TGCAGTGCTTCTTTAGCGACCTCGGGGACCCAGTACTTC.

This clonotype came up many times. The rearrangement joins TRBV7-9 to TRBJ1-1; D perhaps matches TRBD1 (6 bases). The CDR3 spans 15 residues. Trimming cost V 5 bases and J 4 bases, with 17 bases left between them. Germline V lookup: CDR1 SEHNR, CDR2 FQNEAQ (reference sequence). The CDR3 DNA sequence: TGTGCCAGCAGCCGTAGGGGGGGTCTGGGCACTGAAGCTTTCTTT. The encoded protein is CASSRRGGLGTEAFF. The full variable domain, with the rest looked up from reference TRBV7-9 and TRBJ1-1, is DTGVSQNPRHKITKRGQNVTFRCDPISEHNRLYWYRQTLGQGPEFLTYFQNEAQLEKSRLLSDRFSAERPKGSFSTLEIQRTEQGDSAMYLCASSRRGGLGTEAFFGQGTRLTVV.

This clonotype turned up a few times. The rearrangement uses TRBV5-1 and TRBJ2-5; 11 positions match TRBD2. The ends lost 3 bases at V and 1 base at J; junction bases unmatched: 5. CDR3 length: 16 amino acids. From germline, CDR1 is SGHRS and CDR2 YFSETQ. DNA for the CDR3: TGCGCCAGCAGCTCGCTAGCGGGGGGCCTCCAAGAGACCCAGTACTTC. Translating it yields CASSSLAGGLQETQYF.

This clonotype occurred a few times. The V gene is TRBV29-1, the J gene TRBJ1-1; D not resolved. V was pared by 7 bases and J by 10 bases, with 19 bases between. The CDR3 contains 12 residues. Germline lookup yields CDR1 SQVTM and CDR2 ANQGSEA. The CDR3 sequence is CSGHKGLAGAFF. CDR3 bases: TGCAGCGGGCATAAAGGGCTCGCCGGAGCTTTCTTT.

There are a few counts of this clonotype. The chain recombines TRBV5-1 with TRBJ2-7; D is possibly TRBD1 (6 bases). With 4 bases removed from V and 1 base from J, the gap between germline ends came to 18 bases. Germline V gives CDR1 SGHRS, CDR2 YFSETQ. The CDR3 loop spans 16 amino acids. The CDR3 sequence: CASSKQGRLGSYEQYF. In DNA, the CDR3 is TGCGCCAGCAGCAAACAGGGCAGGTTGGGATCCTACGAGCAGTACTTC.

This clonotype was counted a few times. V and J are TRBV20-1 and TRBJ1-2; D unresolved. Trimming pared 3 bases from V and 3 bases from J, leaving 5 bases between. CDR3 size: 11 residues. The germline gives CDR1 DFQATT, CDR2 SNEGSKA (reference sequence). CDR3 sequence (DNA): TGCAGTGCTAGGAAGGACTATGGCTACACCTTC. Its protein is CSARKDYGYTF.